Detailed here is one T cell receptor beta chain. This clone was observed a handful of times. Its antigen is unknown. No clone much larger than this one lies a single base away; base qualities are absent. Measured from the cysteine to the phenylalanine, the CDR3 is 15 residues long. Kept here is only the CDR3 DNA, which spans 45 bases and is read in frame from base 1. The V end loses 1 base and the J end loses 5 bases, and a stretch of 13 bases separates them. The germline V gene encodes CDR1 LNHNV and CDR2 YYDKDF (reference sequence). The data are from a study of beta chain features in type 1 diabetes listed by TCRdb under 2018. In terms of the full investigation: Mean age, gender distribution, total cell number and subset yield were not different between patients and healthy donors. A total of 85 million to 140 million sorted cells were examined across all samples, and the number of cells per subset was strongly correlated with RNA yield. Naive and central memory subsets were obtained from all 28 donors, but regulatory and stem cell-like memory subsets were isolated from only 8 patients and roughly eight healthy donors. The study compared the TCRB repertoires of sorted circulating CD4+ T cell subsets in recently diagnosed type 1 diabetes patients with those in matched healthy donors. Results and caveats for the whole study, not just this receptor: At VDJ recombination sites, patients with type 1 diabetes made fewer insertions and deleted more nucleotides, a pattern implying thymic rearrangement abnormalities. In all four CD4+ subsets, TCRB CDR3 length was moderately but significantly shorter in type 1 diabetes patients. Shorter templates might have been favored by PCR, but patient and control samples were amplified and corrected together, so both groups would have been affected equally by any skew. Naive, central memory and regulatory TCRB repertoires appeared to be more alike among patients than among healthy donors. Because cDNA was sequenced instead of genomic DNA, activated cells with high expression could be over-represented, although the groups did not differ in activation or CD3 levels. Because the HLA sub-analyses included only small numbers of individuals, any influence of HLA type on TCRB rearrangement was left unresolved.

Each donor gave one peripheral blood draw, averaging around 120 mL, which was collected into heparinised tubes. Using a panel that included CD45RO, CCR7, CD25, CD127, CD95 and CD27, naive, central memory, regulatory and stem cell-like memory CD4+ T cells were sorted on a BD FACSAria II. Every sorted population had a purity above 98%. Right away, PBMCs were isolated by Lymphoprep density gradient centrifugation and were stained directly, with no culture step. So that batch effects would be minimized, each experiment stained and sorted samples in pairs, pairing one healthy donor with one patient. The High Capacity cDNA Reverse Transcription Kit was used to reverse transcribe all of the isolated RNA, meaning that expressed TCRB transcripts were what got sequenced. Deep immunoSEQ sequencing was performed on naive, central memory and regulatory T cell samples, with an average of roughly 4 million total reads per sample. Sorted cells were lysed in RLT buffer and RNA was extracted with DNase-treated RNeasy Micro or Mini kits, depending on cell number. To prevent cross-contamination, every cell subset was processed on its own, while patient and healthy donor samples were processed together. TCRB sequences were amplified from cDNA with the immunoSEQ multiplex PCR, producing 87-bp fragments spanning the CDR3 region. The amplicons were sequenced using the Illumina HiSeq platform. As for the original processing: PCR bias was corrected computationally using synthetic template baselines, and reads within Hamming distance 2 were collapsed, with unmergeable singletons discarded. Reads were aligned to IMGT to assign V, D and J genes, CDR3 length, and insertions or deletions at six rearrangement sites. Within each subset, clonotype counts were normalized to sorted cell number, and only after that were true diversity and Gini coefficients computed with the tcR R package. The overlap coefficient, calculated on TCRB nucleotide sequences, was used to measure repertoire sharing. As a proxy for the pre-selection repertoire, out-of-frame TCRB sequences from naive cells were analyzed. Entries here come from immuneACCESS through TCRdb and include only in-frame sequences with V and J called. Some clones fail to appear in such tables; in the studies checked, an unresolved V gene covers under half of the shortfall, and the cause of the remainder is unknown. D and trimming come from the DNA, and the V and J calls and clone size come from that table. For this sample there are about 340,000 clones; about 14% appear just once. Around 0.016% of the sample belongs to the ten largest clones.

The origin of this receptor is a woman aged 18-30 years with type 1 diabetes. Input material: naive CD4+ T cells from blood. The sample's cell subset or site label, in plain terms: true naive CD4+ T cells. The chain uses TRBV15 and TRBJ2-3, with TRBD1 perhaps the D gene, on 6 matching bases. The bases read TGTGCCACCAGCAGAGTAACAGGGCTTGGAGATACGCAGTATTTT. Translated, it gives CATSRVTGLGDTQYF.